Presented here are 2 T cell receptor beta chains from one specimen sequenced in a study of OX40 agonist ivuxolimab in advanced cancers. Data came from immunoSEQ multiplex PCR; TCRdb stores just in-frame clones and leaves some out. The sample has 45,000 to 65,000 clones, 85% to 90% seen once; the top ten hold around 1.8%. Sequenced material: CD4+ or CD8+ T cells sorted from blood, taken in a trial of the OX40 agonist ivuxolimab. The receptors originated from an adult with an advanced solid tumor such as melanoma, head and neck, liver or kidney cancer.

This clone was observed a few times. V is TRBV18 and J is TRBJ1-1; possible D gene TRBD1, 5 bases. V lost 5 bases and J lost 1, with 14 bases in between. This CDR3 has 15 residues. The germline V gene encodes CDR1 KGHSH and CDR2 LQKENI. Here the CDR3 reads CASSFKTERNTEAFF. The CDR3, as DNA: TGTGCCAGCTCATTCAAGACAGAAAGGAACACTGAAGCTTTCTTT. Supplemented by reference TRBV18 and TRBJ1-1, the full variable domain reads NAGVMQNPRHLVRRRGQEARLRCSPMKGHSHVYWYRQLPEEGLKFMVYLQKENIIDESGMPKERFSAEFPKEGPSILRIQQVVRGDSAAYFCASSFKTERNTEAFFGQGTRLTVV.

V usage is TRBV7-2 and J usage is TRBJ1-1; D is uncertain. Trimming took 4 bases from V and 0 from J, leaving 6 bases between them. Germline loops: CDR1 SGHTA, CDR2 FQGNSA. The CDR3 is made up of 13 amino acids. The CDR3 region is CASSSQLNTEAFF. The CDR3 DNA reads as TGTGCCAGCAGCTCCCAGCTGAACACTGAAGCTTTCTTT. Full variable domain (remainder filled in from reference TRBV7-2 and TRBJ1-1): GAGVSQSPSNKVTEKGKDVELRCDPISGHTALYWYRQSLGQGLEFLIYFQGNSAPDKSGLPSDRFSAERTGGSVSTLTIQRTQQEDSAVYLCASSSQLNTEAFFGQGTRLTVV.